These 27 T cell receptor beta chains came from one sample sequenced in a study of identical twins. One entry per CDR3 protein, called by TCRdb with MiXCR from the 5' RACE reads. The top ten hold around 14% of the sample, which has some 790,000 distinct CDR3 sequences, 15% to 20% seen once. These data were also reused for a study on T cells expressing NK-cell markers.

The sequenced sample consisted of PBMCs. These receptors came from a woman aged 18-29 years in good health.

The chain recombines TRBV6-1 with TRBJ2-1; 10 bases agree with TRBD2. This CDR3 contains 14 residues. V was clipped by 10 bases and J by 5 bases; unmatched bases: 8. Germline values: CDR1 MNHNS, CDR2 SASEGT. This CDR3 reads CATTRTSGNNEQFF. Here the CDR3 DNA reads TGTGCCACGACCAGGACTAGCGGAAACAATGAGCAGTTCTTC.

This clonotype has a handful of counts. This sequence joins TRBV3-1 and TRBJ2-1, with 10 bases identical to TRBD2. V shed 0 bases and J 8 bases; nucleotides not matched to a gene: 7. This CDR3 has 16 residues. The germline V gene has CDR1 LGHDT and CDR2 YNNKEL (reference sequence). CDR3 amino acids: CASSQDPSGGVYEQFF. The CDR3 coding sequence is TGTGCCAGCAGCCAAGATCCGAGCGGGGGGGTTTATGAGCAGTTCTTC.

The rearrangement uses TRBV5-6 and TRBJ2-3, with D possibly matching TRBD1 (6 bases). Trimming took off 1 base at V and 3 bases at J, with 12 bases between the two ends. The CDR3 consists of 15 residues. Per the germline V gene, CDR1 is SGHDT and CDR2 is YYEEEE. CDR3 loop: CASSLKVTGTDTQYF. The CDR3 DNA follows: TGTGCCAGCAGCTTGAAAGTAACAGGGACAGATACGCAGTATTTT. Complete variable domain (other parts from reference TRBV5-6 and TRBJ2-3): DAGVTQSPTHLIKTRGQQVTLRCSPKSGHDTVSWYQQALGQGPQFIFQYYEEEERQRGNFPDRFSGHQFPNYSSELNVNALLLGDSALYLCASSLKVTGTDTQYFGPGTRLTVL.

For the CDR3, the DNA is TGCGCCAGCAGCCAAGACCAGGGGACTACGCAGTATTTT. Its protein is CASSQDQGTTQYF. V usage is TRBV4-1 and J usage is TRBJ2-3, with D possibly being TRBD1 (6 bases). The CDR3 contains 13 residues. V lost 0 bases and J lost 8, with 9 bases in between. CDR1 is MGHRA and CDR2 is YSYEKL in the germline V gene.

The chain links TRBV11-1 to TRBJ1-1; D is unresolved. In germline, CDR1 is SGHAT, CDR2 FQDESV (reference sequence). Trimming left V 2 bases short and J 2 bases short, with 9 bases between. The CDR3 extends over 14 amino acids. The DNA of the CDR3 is TGTGCCAGCAGCTTATGGGGAAAAAACACTGAAGCTTTCTTT. It is translated as CASSLWGKNTEAFF.

CDR3 nucleotides: TGCGCCAGCAGTCCGGTACAAATAAACACTGAAGCTTTCTTT. The encoded protein is CASSPVQINTEAFF. This chain links TRBV10-2 with TRBJ1-1; D call uncertain. Trimming left V 5 bases short and J 2 bases short, with 12 bases between. Germline CDR1 WSHSY, CDR2 SAAADI. The CDR3 is made up of 14 amino acids.

This clonotype was recorded a few times. The rearrangement uses TRBV6-5 and TRBJ1-2; a possible D gene is TRBD1 (6 bases). Germline CDR1 is MNHEY and CDR2 is SVGAGI. This CDR3 comprises 12 residues. V gave up 7 bases and J gave up 5 bases, with 11 bases separating them. The CDR3 DNA reads TGTGCCAGCATCACGAGGGGGTATGGCTACACCTTC. It yields the protein CASITRGYGYTF.

J is TRBJ2-3 and V is TRBV7-2; unclear D gene. Looked up from germline, CDR1 is SGHTA and CDR2 is FQGNSA. CDR3 length: 14 residues. V lost 5 bases and J lost 4, with 13 bases in between. The CDR3 spells CASSPGQTADTQYF. CDR3 in DNA: TGTGCCAGCAGCCCAGGCCAAACCGCAGATACGCAGTATTTT.

The table lists this clonotype with a few counts. The gene calls are TRBV5-8 and TRBJ2-7; 7 bases are shared with TRBD1. This CDR3 comprises 13 residues. J was trimmed by 3 bases and V by 3 bases; bases with no gene match: 3. The V gene's germline CDR1 is SGHTS and CDR2 YDEGEE. CDR3 sequence reads: CASSWTGNYEQYF. CDR3 nucleotide sequence: TGTGCCAGCAGCTGGACAGGAAACTACGAGCAGTACTTC.

V and J are TRBV12-3 or TRBV12-4 and TRBJ2-7, with D perhaps matching TRBD2 (6 bases). This CDR3 contains 13 residues. Trimming took off 4 bases at V and 5 bases at J, with 12 bases between the two ends. The CDR3 spells CASSSLPGDEQYF. In DNA form, the CDR3 reads TGTGCCAGCAGTTCCCTACCGGGGGACGAGCAGTACTTC.

The chain links TRBV11-2 to TRBJ2-1, with D perhaps assigned TRBD1 or TRBD2 (5 bases each). Germline V gene data show CDR1 as SGHAT and CDR2 as FQNNGV. The CDR3 sequence is 15 residues long. V was pared by 4 bases and J by 6 bases, with 16 bases between. This CDR3 reads CASSSYGEGRNEQFF. CDR3 DNA: TGTGCCAGCAGCTCTTACGGTGAGGGGCGCAATGAGCAGTTCTTC.

This clonotype was detected many times. This chain uses TRBV12-3 or TRBV12-4 with TRBJ1-1; D might be TRBD1 (6 bases). Trimming removed 7 bases from V and 1 base from J, with 13 bases in between. This CDR3 is built from 14 residues. CDR3 bases: TGTGCCAGCAATGAAGGGGGAGCGAACACTGAAGCTTTCTTT. It specifies CASNEGGANTEAFF.

The sample holds a few counts of this clonotype. This chain uses TRBV7-3 with TRBJ2-1; no clear D. This CDR3 region has 13 residues. V was shortened by 5 bases and J by 8 bases, with 13 bases between the two germline ends. In germline, CDR1 is SGHTA, CDR2 FQGTGA. CDR3 residues: CASSPKARYEQFF. The CDR3 DNA follows: TGTGCCAGCAGCCCAAAGGCTCGCTATGAGCAGTTCTTC.

The sample holds a few counts of this clonotype. J is TRBJ2-5 and V is TRBV7-2; D is possibly TRBD2 (5 bases). CDR1 and CDR2 from the germline V gene are SGHTA and FQGNSA. This CDR3 is built from 14 residues. Trimming left V 1 base short and J 5 bases short, with 11 bases between. Here the CDR3 DNA reads TGTGCCAGCAGCTTAGATCGCGGGTTGGAGACCCAGTACTTC. Translation gives CASSLDRGLETQYF.

This clonotype was detected only a few times. This chain joins TRBV28 and TRBJ2-1; no firm D call. The CDR3 totals 15 residues. Germline assignment: CDR1 MDHEN and CDR2 SYDVKM. V was cut by 2 bases and J by 9 bases, with 17 bases left in between. In nucleotides, the CDR3 is TGTGCCAGCAGTTTAAGGGTCTGGGTCGACGGTGAGCAGTTCTTC. Translating it yields CASSLRVWVDGEQFF.

Comment on this clonotype: A read error may account for a junction end that differs from germline. The rearrangement links TRBV15 to TRBJ2-3; D uncertain. Germline CDR1 and CDR2: LNHNV and YYDKDF (reference sequence). The CDR3 totals 12 residues. Written as DNA, the CDR3 is TGTGCCACCAGCAGCTACGCGGATATGCAGTATTTT. Protein: CATSSYADMQYF.

This chain uses TRBV6-1 with TRBJ2-3; TRBD1 aligns across 8 bases. Germline values: CDR1 MNHNS, CDR2 SASEGT. The CDR3 sequence is 14 residues long. V gave up 6 bases and J gave up 3 bases; unmatched junction bases: 5. The CDR3: CASSRQGYTDTQYF. CDR3 nucleotide sequence: TGTGCCAGCAGCCGACAGGGGTATACAGATACGCAGTATTTT.

This chain joins TRBV4-1 and TRBJ1-2; maybe TRBD1 (6 bases). V lost 3 bases and J lost 3, with 14 bases in between. This CDR3 region has 15 residues. Germline assignment: CDR1 MGHRA and CDR2 YSYEKL. The CDR3 nucleotides read TGCGCCAGCAGCCATGGCCGCCAGGGGTACTATGGCTACACCTTC. Encoded protein: CASSHGRQGYYGYTF.

V and J are TRBV5-1 and TRBJ2-1; D unresolved. This CDR3 region has 16 residues. Germline lookup yields CDR1 SGHRS and CDR2 YFSETQ. The ends were cut back, 1 base at V and 0 bases at J, with 11 bases in the middle. This CDR3 is CASSLLYKSSYNEQFF. The DNA of the CDR3 is TGCGCCAGCAGCTTGCTCTATAAAAGCTCCTACAATGAGCAGTTCTTC.

This clonotype has only a few counts. The chain is built from TRBV12-3 or TRBV12-4 and TRBJ2-1, with 7 bases aligning to TRBD2. Trimming removed 3 bases from V and 6 bases from J; junction bases left unmatched: 11. CDR3 length: 16 amino acids. The DNA for the CDR3 is TGTGCCAGCAGTTTTCTCTGGCGGGAGCACGTCAATGAGCAGTTCTTC. It specifies CASSFLWREHVNEQFF.

The V gene is TRBV7-2, the J gene TRBJ2-2, with D maybe TRBD2 (6 bases). This CDR3 is built from 16 residues. CDR1 is SGHTA, CDR2 FQGNSA, per germline. Trimming stripped 5 bases from V and 8 bases from J, with 21 bases between. The CDR3 sequence: CASSPRGNGLSGELFF. The CDR3 DNA follows: TGTGCCAGCAGCCCACGCGGGAATGGGCTGTCTGGGGAGCTGTTTTTT.

This clonotype has at least ten counts. J is TRBJ2-1 and V is TRBV12-3 or TRBV12-4; TRBD2 matches 8 bases. The V gene end was trimmed by 10 bases and the J gene end by 9 bases; junction bases not matched to a gene: 23. This CDR3 is 17 amino acids long. CDR3 region: CATTSPRVGTRIGEQFF. The CDR3 nucleotides are TGTGCCACCACCAGCCCTCGGGTCGGGACTAGAATAGGTGAGCAGTTCTTC.

This clonotype was observed a few times. V is TRBV10-3 and J is TRBJ1-2; D is ambiguous. V shed 5 bases and J shed 4 bases, with 11 bases lying between them. The CDR3 sequence is 13 residues long. Germline-derived CDR1 and CDR2 are ENHRY and SYGVKD. The CDR3 spells CAISLDGFYGYTF. In DNA, the CDR3 is TGTGCCATCAGTTTAGACGGTTTCTATGGCTACACCTTC.

This rearrangement joins TRBV5-5 to TRBJ2-7; D not resolved. Germline V gives CDR1 SGHKS, CDR2 YYEKEE (reference sequence). Trimming cost V 9 bases and J 3 bases, with 4 bases left between them. This CDR3 spans 9 amino acids. CDR3 nucleotides: TGTGCCATTTGCTACGAGCAGTACTTC. This codes for CAICYEQYF.

This clonotype has more than one count but fewer than ten. The rearrangement uses TRBV5-1 and TRBJ2-2, with TRBD2 matching over 12 bases. This CDR3 is built from 14 residues. The germline CDR1 and CDR2 sequences are SGHRS and YFSETQ. Trimming removed 7 bases from V and 5 bases from J; junction bases left unmatched: 3. The CDR3 coding sequence is TGCGCCAGCCGACTAGCGGGAGAGACCGGGGAGCTGTTTTTT. This codes for CASRLAGETGELFF.

The genes are TRBV6-2 or TRBV6-3 and TRBJ2-1, with 9 bases matching TRBD1. Germline V gene sequence: CDR1 MNHEY, CDR2 SVGEGT. With V trimmed by 4 bases and J by 7 bases, 8 bases remained unmatched. The CDR3 length is 15 residues. The CDR3 spells CASSSPGQGPNEQFF. CDR3 coding DNA: TGTGCCAGCAGTTCGCCGGGACAGGGTCCTAATGAGCAGTTCTTC.

The V and J genes are TRBV7-2 and TRBJ2-7; the match to TRBD2 covers 11 bases. CDR3 length: 15 amino acids. Germline V gene sequence: CDR1 SGHTA, CDR2 FQGNSA. V lost 5 bases, J lost 5 bases, and 8 bases stayed unmatched. CDR3 coding DNA: TGTGCCAGCAGCCCCCTTAGCGGGGGGGCCAACGAGCAGTACTTC. Translating it yields CASSPLSGGANEQYF.